This record concerns one T cell receptor beta chain sequence. Its antigen is not known. TCRdb's table, derived via immunoSEQ multiplex PCR, lists solely in-frame clones and lacks some. The data contain tens of thousands of clones, 94% of them singletons. Separation from the approximately 690-subject first cohort characterized the roughly 130-subject validation cohort, to which the donors belonged. CDR1 and CDR2 (germline): MDHEN, SYDVKM. V lost 7 bases to trimming and J lost 1 base, with 13 bases between them. This CDR3 comprises 14 residues. The data are from a study of cytomegalovirus exposure and HLA in healthy donors. General study results and limits: Three CMV-associated chains were confirmed in vitro to be specific for CMV antigens. In a later analysis, first-cohort TCR clusters were found to tend to co-occur in the 95 to 150 validation repertoires.

The receptor comes from a man between 18 and 29 years old in good health and CMV-seropositive. Source material: PBMCs. The chain uses TRBV28 and TRBJ2-5; TRBD1 might be the D (5 bases). The CDR3 coding sequence is TGTGCCAGCACCACTACAGGTCCCCAAGAGACCCAGTACTTC. Translation gives CASTTTGPQETQYF.